This T cell receptor beta chain was sequenced during a study of blood T cells in healthy people across ages. Study-wide points: Long-lived donors had more naive CD4+ cells and higher diversity than aged donors.

It was approximately 10 milliliters of peripheral blood that were drawn from each donor. With a J-beta primer mix and a sample-barcoded 5' primer, a second PCR ran about 7 to 12 cycles. TCRdb re-called the 5' RACE reads with MiXCR, one entry per CDR3 protein. This table has hundreds of thousands of distinct CDR3 sequences, roughly 60% appearing once. This clonotype was seen repeatedly, ten times or more. Its antigen is still unknown. V lost 5 bases to trimming and J lost 4 bases; unmatched junction nucleotides: 8. CDR3 length equals 15 residues. Germline V gene sequence: CDR1 SGHRS, CDR2 YFSETQ. The material sequenced was blood. The chain has TRBV5-1 and TRBJ2-1; TRBD2 agrees at 8 bases. This receptor was obtained from a young man in good health. The CDR3 DNA reads as TGCGCCAGCAGTCCCTCGGGGGGGCAGTACAATGAGCAGTTCTTC. Translating it yields CASSPSGGQYNEQFF.